This is a list of T cell receptor beta chains from one sample in a study of T cells in tumors after PD-1 blockade. Method: immunoSEQ multiplex PCR; TCRdb's copy keeps in-frame clones and lacks some. The sample has 35,000 or so clones; roughly 78% are singletons. Sequenced material: PBMCs, taken before anti-PD-1 treatment. The receptors here all came from a human donor with basal cell carcinoma. CDR3s include the opening cysteine and the closing phenylalanine or tryptophan. The D gene is left open where the match is weak. The size field is filled for only some rows; it gives once, few, many or a size class.

size: -
J: TRBJ1-4
D: -
V: TRBV2
CDR3: CASSLVYTGEKLFF
DNA: TGTGCCAGCAGTCTGGTCTATACTGGGGAAAAACTGTTTTTT

size: -
J: TRBJ2-7
D: -
V: TRBV3-1/TRBV3-2
CDR3: CASSQDTIRGHEQYF
DNA: TGTGCCAGCAGCCAAGATACTATCAGGGGCCACGAGCAGTACTTC

size: -
J: TRBJ1-4
D: -
V: TRBV6-1
CDR3: CASSEFQSSTNEKLFF
DNA: TGTGCCAGCAGTGAATTTCAGTCATCAACTAATGAAAAACTGTTTTTT

size: -
J: TRBJ1-1
D: -
V: TRBV6-1
CDR3: CASSDGAGTRRSEAFF
DNA: TGTGCCAGCAGTGACGGGGCCGGGACTCGGAGGAGTGAAGCTTTCTTT

size: -
J: TRBJ2-7
D: -
V: TRBV11-3
CDR3: CASRGGTSYEQYF
DNA: TGTGCCAGTAGAGGGGGAACGTCCTACGAGCAGTACTTC

size: -
J: TRBJ2-1
D: -
V: TRBV28
CDR3: CASSRWGTNEQFF
DNA: TGTGCCAGCAGTCGCTGGGGGACCAATGAGCAGTTCTTC

size: few
J: TRBJ2-7
D: TRBD2
V: TRBV7-2
CDR3: CASSPGGLAGGYYEQYF
DNA: TGTGCCAGCAGCCCCGGGGGGCTAGCGGGAGGGTATTACGAGCAGTACTTC

size: few
J: TRBJ2-3
D: TRBD2
V: TRBV7-2
CDR3: CASRTSGGPDTQYF
DNA: TGTGCCAGCAGAACTAGCGGGGGGCCAGATACGCAGTATTTT

size: -
J: TRBJ2-1
D: TRBD2
V: TRBV15
CDR3: CATSRGPGGENNEQFF
DNA: TGTGCCACCAGCAGAGGACCCGGGGGGGAAAACAATGAGCAGTTCTTC

size: -
J: TRBJ2-2
D: TRBD1
V: TRBV27
CDR3: CASKEQGRNTGELFF
DNA: TGTGCCAGCAAGGAACAGGGGAGGAACACCGGGGAGCTGTTTTTT

size: -
J: TRBJ1-1
D: -
V: TRBV5-6
CDR3: CASSWGRKNTEAFF
DNA: TGTGCCAGCAGCTGGGGACGGAAGAACACTGAAGCTTTCTTT

size: medium-sized
J: TRBJ2-3
D: -
V: TRBV5-4
CDR3: CASSWSGTYTDTQYF
DNA: TGTGCCAGCAGCTGGTCAGGGACTTACACAGATACGCAGTATTTT

size: few
J: TRBJ1-2
D: -
V: TRBV6-5
CDR3: CASKLQTRGGYTF
DNA: TGTGCCAGCAAACTTCAGACGAGAGGAGGCTACACCTTC

size: -
J: TRBJ1-5
D: -
V: TRBV5-8
CDR3: CASSLLVGNQPQHF
DNA: TGTGCCAGCAGCTTACTAGTGGGGAATCAGCCCCAGCATTTT

size: -
J: TRBJ2-7
D: -
V: TRBV30
CDR3: CAWNRDIADYEQYF
DNA: TGTGCCTGGAACCGGGACATTGCAGACTACGAGCAGTACTTC

size: -
J: TRBJ1-2
D: -
V: TRBV2
CDR3: CASSEPVSYGYTF
DNA: TGTGCCAGCAGTGAACCCGTTTCCTATGGCTACACCTTC

size: -
J: TRBJ2-3
D: TRBD2
V: TRBV7-9
CDR3: CASSSGAGGDTQYF
DNA: TGTGCCAGCAGCTCAGGGGCGGGAGGAGATACGCAGTATTTT

size: -
J: TRBJ1-2
D: TRBD1
V: TRBV2
CDR3: CASYAGGFYGYTF
DNA: TGTGCCAGCTATGCAGGGGGCTTCTATGGCTACACCTTC

size: -
J: TRBJ2-1
D: TRBD2
V: TRBV11-1
CDR3: CASSLGLADYNEQFF
DNA: TGTGCCAGCAGCTTAGGACTAGCGGACTACAATGAGCAGTTCTTC

size: -
J: TRBJ2-6
D: TRBD2
V: TRBV7-2
CDR3: CASRSGLAGGAGANVLTF
DNA: TGTGCCAGCCGCTCCGGCCTCGCGGGGGGGGCAGGGGCCAACGTCCTGACTTTC

size: -
J: TRBJ2-7
D: TRBD2
V: TRBV2
CDR3: CASRWTSGGEQYF
DNA: TGTGCCAGCAGGTGGACTAGCGGGGGCGAGCAGTACTTC

size: -
J: TRBJ1-2
D: -
V: TRBV28
CDR3: CASSLYRKNYGYTF
DNA: TGTGCCAGCAGTTTATACAGGAAGAACTATGGCTACACCTTC

size: -
J: TRBJ1-5
D: TRBD1
V: TRBV19
CDR3: CAVGGTGGFQPQHF
DNA: TGTGCCGTGGGCGGGACAGGGGGATTTCAGCCCCAGCATTTT

size: -
J: TRBJ2-1
D: TRBD2
V: TRBV5-1
CDR3: CASSPGTSGTNEQFF
DNA: TGCGCCAGCAGCCCCGGGACTAGCGGGACGAATGAGCAGTTCTTC

size: -
J: TRBJ2-3
D: -
V: TRBV7-9
CDR3: CASSLRDWDTQYF
DNA: TGTGCCAGCAGCTTACGGGATTGGGATACGCAGTATTTT

size: -
J: TRBJ2-2
D: TRBD1
V: TRBV7-9
CDR3: CASSQTGGPTGELFF
DNA: TGTGCCAGCAGCCAGACAGGGGGGCCCACCGGGGAGCTGTTTTTT

size: -
J: TRBJ2-1
D: -
V: TRBV11-3
CDR3: CASSLGAGGDEQFF
DNA: TGTGCCAGCAGCTTAGGAGCGGGCGGAGATGAGCAGTTCTTC

size: -
J: TRBJ2-3
D: -
V: TRBV7-6
CDR3: CASSLAGAATDTQYF
DNA: TGTGCCAGCAGCTTAGCCGGAGCGGCCACAGATACGCAGTATTTT

size: -
J: TRBJ1-2
D: -
V: TRBV6-2/TRBV6-3
CDR3: CASSYQGRVTF
DNA: TGTGCCAGCAGTTACCAAGGGAGGGTGACCTTC

size: -
J: TRBJ1-1
D: -
V: TRBV6-5
CDR3: CASSYVRGSLNTEAFF
DNA: TGTGCCAGCAGTTACGTAAGGGGCTCTCTGAACACTGAAGCTTTCTTT

size: -
J: TRBJ1-5
D: TRBD1
V: TRBV7-8
CDR3: CASSFRDRGLQPQHF
DNA: TGTGCCAGCAGCTTTCGGGACAGGGGACTTCAGCCCCAGCATTTT

size: -
J: TRBJ1-2
D: -
V: TRBV6-5
CDR3: CASSYGGYGYTF
DNA: TGTGCCAGCAGTTACGGGGGCTATGGCTACACCTTC

size: -
J: TRBJ2-2
D: -
V: TRBV9
CDR3: CASSPHNTGELFF
DNA: TGTGCCAGCAGCCCCCACAACACCGGGGAGCTGTTTTTT

size: -
J: TRBJ1-4
D: -
V: TRBV19
CDR3: CASSIRGGLNEKLFF
DNA: TGTGCCAGTAGTATTCGGGGAGGGCTTAATGAAAAACTGTTTTTT

size: once
J: TRBJ2-1
D: -
V: TRBV30
CDR3: CAWTLGHSYNEQFF
DNA: TGTGCCTGGACCCTCGGCCATTCCTACAATGAGCAGTTCTTC

size: few
J: TRBJ2-7
D: TRBD2
V: TRBV7-9
CDR3: CASSNGLAGLTYEQYF
DNA: TGTGCCAGCAGCAACGGACTAGCGGGCCTGACCTACGAGCAGTACTTC

size: -
J: TRBJ2-1
D: TRBD2
V: TRBV5-1
CDR3: CASAPSTGGWNEQFF
DNA: TGCGCCAGCGCCCCCTCAACGGGAGGTTGGAATGAGCAGTTCTTC

size: -
J: TRBJ1-3
D: -
V: TRBV7-2
CDR3: CASSPHEAGLYLGNTIYF
DNA: TGTGCCAGCAGCCCCCATGAGGCAGGGCTGTATCTTGGAAACACCATATATTTT

size: -
J: TRBJ1-5
D: -
V: TRBV28
CDR3: CASSPEQRHSNQPQHF
DNA: TGTGCCAGCAGCCCTGAACAGCGCCATAGCAATCAGCCCCAGCATTTT

size: -
J: TRBJ1-1
D: -
V: TRBV5-1
CDR3: CASSLTGSTEAFF
DNA: TGCGCCAGCAGCTTGACAGGGAGCACTGAAGCTTTCTTT

size: few
J: TRBJ1-4
D: -
V: TRBV4-1
CDR3: CASTQDAGPNEKLFF
DNA: TGCGCCAGCACCCAGGATGCAGGGCCTAATGAAAAACTGTTTTTT

size: -
J: TRBJ2-7
D: -
V: TRBV6-2/TRBV6-3
CDR3: CASSYSGTNSYEQYF
DNA: TGTGCCAGCAGCTATTCCGGGACAAACTCCTACGAGCAGTACTTC

size: once
J: TRBJ1-1
D: -
V: TRBV9
CDR3: CASSLGRGEAFF
DNA: TGTGCCAGCAGCCTCGGGAGGGGTGAAGCTTTCTTT

size: few
J: TRBJ1-2
D: -
V: TRBV30
CDR3: CAWSVQFTGSNGYTF
DNA: TGTGCCTGGAGTGTACAATTCACGGGGAGCAATGGCTACACCTTC

size: -
J: TRBJ2-7
D: -
V: TRBV5-6
CDR3: CASSLGGRQYF
DNA: TGTGCCAGCAGCTTGGGGGGAAGGCAGTACTTC

size: -
J: TRBJ2-1
D: TRBD2
V: TRBV19
CDR3: CASSGGTSNEQFF
DNA: TGTGCCAGTAGTGGAGGGACTAGCAATGAGCAGTTCTTC

size: few
J: TRBJ2-5
D: -
V: TRBV14
CDR3: CASSQDIGRGFQETQYF
DNA: TGTGCCAGCAGCCAAGATATCGGCAGGGGCTTCCAAGAGACCCAGTACTTC

size: -
J: TRBJ1-2
D: -
V: TRBV28
CDR3: CASSSPALYGYTF
DNA: TGTGCCAGCAGTTCCCCGGCCCTCTATGGCTACACCTTC

size: -
J: TRBJ2-3
D: TRBD1
V: TRBV7-2
CDR3: CASKGDRRRTDTQYF
DNA: TGTGCCAGCAAGGGGGACAGGAGACGCACAGATACGCAGTATTTT

size: -
J: TRBJ2-5
D: TRBD1
V: TRBV19
CDR3: CASSIGTGSQETQYF
DNA: TGTGCCAGTAGTATAGGGACAGGGAGCCAAGAGACCCAGTACTTC

size: -
J: TRBJ2-1
D: TRBD2
V: TRBV7-3
CDR3: CASSPTSGTTGEQFF
DNA: TGTGCCAGCAGCCCCACTAGCGGAACAACCGGAGAGCAGTTCTTC

size: -
J: TRBJ2-3
D: -
V: TRBV9
CDR3: CASSVEGPDTQYF
DNA: TGTGCCAGCAGCGTAGAAGGTCCAGATACGCAGTATTTT

size: few
J: TRBJ2-2
D: TRBD2
V: TRBV28
CDR3: CASSLTSGEDTGELFF
DNA: TGTGCCAGCAGTTTAACTAGCGGGGAGGACACCGGGGAGCTGTTTTTT

size: -
J: TRBJ1-4
D: -
V: TRBV19
CDR3: CASGESVYEKLFF
DNA: TGTGCCAGTGGGGAGTCGGTTTATGAAAAACTGTTTTTT

size: -
J: TRBJ2-1
D: -
V: TRBV30
CDR3: CAWSVRPIDEQFF
DNA: TGTGCCTGGAGTGTACGTCCCATCGATGAGCAGTTCTTC

size: once
J: TRBJ2-7
D: -
V: TRBV19
CDR3: CASRGNQLSYEQYF
DNA: TGTGCCAGTAGGGGTAACCAGCTATCCTACGAGCAGTACTTC

size: -
J: TRBJ1-2
D: -
V: TRBV5-5
CDR3: CASSLIQTGRGPGGYTF
DNA: TGTGCCAGCAGCCTGATCCAGACCGGAAGGGGTCCGGGAGGCTACACCTTC

size: -
J: TRBJ2-2
D: -
V: TRBV6-2/TRBV6-3
CDR3: CASSSYTGSTGELFF
DNA: TGTGCCAGCAGCTCCTATACAGGGAGCACCGGGGAGCTGTTTTTT

size: -
J: TRBJ1-1
D: -
V: TRBV5-1
CDR3: CASSPDGNTEAFF
DNA: TGCGCCAGCAGCCCTGACGGGAACACTGAAGCTTTCTTT

size: -
J: TRBJ1-2
D: TRBD1
V: TRBV6-5
CDR3: CASSNYGQGGGYTF
DNA: TGTGCCAGCAGTAACTACGGACAGGGTGGAGGCTACACCTTC